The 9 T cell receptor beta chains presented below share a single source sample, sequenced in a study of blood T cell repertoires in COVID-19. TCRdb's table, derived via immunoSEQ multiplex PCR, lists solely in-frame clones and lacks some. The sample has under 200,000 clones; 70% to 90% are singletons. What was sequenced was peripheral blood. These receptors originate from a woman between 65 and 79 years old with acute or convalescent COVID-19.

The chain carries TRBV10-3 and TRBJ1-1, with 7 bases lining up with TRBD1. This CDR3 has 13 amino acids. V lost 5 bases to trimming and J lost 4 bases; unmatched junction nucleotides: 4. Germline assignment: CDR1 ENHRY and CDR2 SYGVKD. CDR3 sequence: CAISPTGFTEAFF. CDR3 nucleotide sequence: TGTGCCATCAGTCCGACAGGGTTCACTGAAGCTTTCTTT.

The CDR3 is CASRPASGGATTGELFF. The CDR3 DNA follows: TGTGCCAGCAGGCCGGCTAGCGGGGGGGCAACGACCGGGGAGCTGTTTTTT. This chain connects TRBV2 to TRBJ2-2; 12 nucleotides agree with TRBD2. The germline V gene has CDR1 SNHLY and CDR2 FYNNEI. J lost 5 bases, V lost 6 bases, and 10 bases had no gene match. This CDR3 comprises 17 residues.

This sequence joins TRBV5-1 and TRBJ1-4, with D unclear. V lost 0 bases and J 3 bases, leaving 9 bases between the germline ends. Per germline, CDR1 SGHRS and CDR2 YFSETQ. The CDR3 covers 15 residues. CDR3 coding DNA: TGCGCCAGCAGCTTGGCGGGGAGTCCTAATGAAAAACTGTTTTTT. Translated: CASSLAGSPNEKLFF.

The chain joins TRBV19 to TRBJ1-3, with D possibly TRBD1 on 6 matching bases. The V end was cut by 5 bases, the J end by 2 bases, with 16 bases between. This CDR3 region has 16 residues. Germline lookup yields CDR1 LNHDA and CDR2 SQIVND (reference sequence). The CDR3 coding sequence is TGTGCCAGTAGTGTTGACAGGTGGGAAACTGGAAACACCATATATTTT. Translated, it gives CASSVDRWETGNTIYF.

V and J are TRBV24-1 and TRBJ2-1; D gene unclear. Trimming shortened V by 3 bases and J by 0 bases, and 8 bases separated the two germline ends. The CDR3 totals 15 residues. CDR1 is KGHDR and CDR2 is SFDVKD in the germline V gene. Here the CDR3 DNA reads TGTGCCACCAGTGATGCCCGAGGCTCCTACAATGAGCAGTTCTTC. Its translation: CATSDARGSYNEQFF.

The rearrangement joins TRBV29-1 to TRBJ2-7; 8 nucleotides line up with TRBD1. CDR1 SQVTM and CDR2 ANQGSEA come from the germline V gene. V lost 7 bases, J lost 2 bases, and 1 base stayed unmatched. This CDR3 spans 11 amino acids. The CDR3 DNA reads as TGCAGCGCAGGGGGCCCCTACGAGCAGTACTTC. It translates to CSAGGPYEQYF.

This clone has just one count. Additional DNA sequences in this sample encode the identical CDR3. CDR3 sequence reads: CASSFDGDYGYTF. DNA of the CDR3: TGCGCCAGCAGCTTTGACGGAGACTATGGCTACACCTTC. V usage is TRBV5-1 and J usage is TRBJ1-2; D not certain. The germline V gene encodes CDR1 SGHRS and CDR2 YFSETQ. The CDR3 extends over 13 amino acids. Trimming took 2 bases from V and 3 from J, leaving 8 bases between them.

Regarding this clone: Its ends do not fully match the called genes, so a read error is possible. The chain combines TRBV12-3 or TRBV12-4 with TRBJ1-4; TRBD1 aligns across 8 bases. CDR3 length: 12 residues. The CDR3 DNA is TGTGCCAGCAGTTATGCCGACAGGGGCCGGGTTTTT. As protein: CASSYADRGRVF.

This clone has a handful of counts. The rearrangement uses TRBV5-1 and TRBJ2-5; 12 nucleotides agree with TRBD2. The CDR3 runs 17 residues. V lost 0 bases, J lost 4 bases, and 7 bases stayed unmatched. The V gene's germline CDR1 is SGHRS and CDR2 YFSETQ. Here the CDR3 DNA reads TGCGCCAGCAGCTTGGAGGAGACTAGCGGGAGAGGAGAGACCCAGTACTTC. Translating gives CASSLEETSGRGETQYF.